The 19 T cell receptor beta chains reported below all come from one sample, sequenced in a study of OX40 agonist ivuxolimab in advanced cancers. Sequencing used immunoSEQ multiplex PCR; TCRdb keeps in-frame clones, though not all of them. The table has about 46,000 clones, 70% to 80% seen once. Sequencing used CD4+ or CD8+ T cells sorted from blood, obtained in a trial of the OX40 agonist ivuxolimab. Every receptor here comes from an adult with an advanced solid tumor such as melanoma, head and neck, liver or kidney cancer.

CDR3 protein: CASSVGLAGGKSSYNEQFF. As DNA, the CDR3 is TGTGCCAGCAGCGTTGGACTAGCGGGGGGCAAGAGCTCCTACAATGAGCAGTTCTTC. The chain is built from TRBV9 and TRBJ2-1, with 14 bases that match TRBD2. V dropped 2 bases and J dropped 0; count of bases not matched to a gene: 7. The CDR3 contains 19 residues. Germline CDR1 is SGDLS and CDR2 is YYNGEE.

DNA for the CDR3: TGTGCCAGCACCTTGGACAGGGGGAATGAAAAACTGTTTTTT. As protein: CASTLDRGNEKLFF. The chain joins TRBV2 to TRBJ1-4; TRBD1 agrees at 10 bases. J was trimmed by 5 bases and V by 7 bases; bases with no gene match: 4. This CDR3 has 14 residues. Germline loops: CDR1 SNHLY, CDR2 FYNNEI.

The genes are TRBV4-3 and TRBJ2-3; no clear D. The CDR3 runs 14 residues. V shed 1 base and J shed 0 bases, with 5 bases lying between them. Germline CDR1 is LGHNA and CDR2 is YSLEER. DNA for the CDR3: TGCGCCAGCAGCCAAGCCCCTAGCACAGATACGCAGTATTTT. Translation: CASSQAPSTDTQYF.

V and J are TRBV7-2 and TRBJ2-1; a possible D gene is TRBD2 (6 bases). V was cut by 8 bases and J by 0 bases, with 14 bases left in between. The germline V gene encodes CDR1 SGHTA and CDR2 FQGNSA. This CDR3 contains 15 residues. The CDR3 protein is CASAFAGSSYNEQFF. The DNA for the CDR3 is TGTGCCAGCGCTTTCGCGGGGAGCTCCTACAATGAGCAGTTCTTC. Drawing the rest from reference TRBV7-2 and TRBJ2-1, the complete variable domain is GAGVSQSPSNKVTEKGKDVELRCDPISGHTALYWYRQSLGQGLEFLIYFQGNSAPDKSGLPSDRFSAERTGGSVSTLTIQRTQQEDSAVYLCASAFAGSSYNEQFFGPGTRLTVL.

The chain combines TRBV28 with TRBJ1-1, with D perhaps matching TRBD1 (5 bases). V lost 10 bases, J lost 0 bases, and 12 bases lay in between. The CDR3 totals 13 residues. The germline CDR1 and CDR2 sequences are MDHEN and SYDVKM. Here the CDR3 DNA reads TGTGCCACCAAGACAGAAGTGAACACTGAAGCTTTCTTT. This codes for CATKTEVNTEAFF.

J is TRBJ2-2 and V is TRBV5-4, with TRBD1 identical over 7 bases. Looked up from germline, CDR1 is SGHNT and CDR2 is YYREEE (reference sequence). The CDR3 spans 14 residues. V lost 4 bases and J lost 7; bases outside the gene matches: 7. The CDR3 DNA reads as TGTGCCAGCAGCCGTGACAGGGAGAACGGGGAGCTGTTTTTT. Translating gives CASSRDRENGELFF.

The V and J genes are TRBV11-3 and TRBJ2-7; the match to TRBD1 covers 7 bases. The germline gives CDR1 SGHNT, CDR2 YENEEA. The CDR3 runs to 13 residues. V was clipped by 5 bases and J by 3 bases; unmatched bases: 4. Written as DNA, the CDR3 is TGTGCCAGCAGCCCCGGGACAGACTACGAGCAGTACTTC. Its translation: CASSPGTDYEQYF.

The chain combines TRBV11-2 with TRBJ2-5; 7 nucleotides match TRBD2. Trimming at V came to 5 bases and at J to 2 bases, leaving 8 bases not matched to a gene. This CDR3 spans 15 amino acids. The germline CDR1 and CDR2 sequences are SGHAT and FQNNGV. The CDR3, as DNA: TGTGCCAGCAGCCCGAGTGGGGGGGGGCAAGAGACCCAGTACTTC. It encodes CASSPSGGGQETQYF.

This sequence joins TRBV18 and TRBJ1-3; TRBD1 matches at 7 bases. The CDR3 runs 14 residues. V dropped 3 bases and J dropped 4; count of bases not matched to a gene: 3. The germline V gene encodes CDR1 KGHSH and CDR2 LQKENI. CDR3 bases: TGTGCCAGCTCACCCGGGGACAGAGGAAACACCATATATTTT. This sequence encodes CASSPGDRGNTIYF.

The chain links TRBV6-1 to TRBJ1-2, with a weak D call TRBD1 (5 bases). Deletions cut 7 bases from V and 1 base from J, with 16 bases between. Germline V gives CDR1 MNHNS, CDR2 SASEGT. The CDR3 has 15 amino acids. CDR3 bases: TGTGCCAGCATCCTAAACAGGATAAATAACTATGGCTACACCTTC. The encoded protein is CASILNRINNYGYTF.

The chain combines TRBV5-4 with TRBJ2-1; D gene uncertain. The V end was cut by 1 base, the J end by 9 bases, with 11 bases between. Germline V gene sequence: CDR1 SGHNT, CDR2 YYREEE (reference sequence). The CDR3 runs 13 residues. CDR3 region: CASSLMLDSEQFF. CDR3 DNA: TGTGCCAGCAGCTTGATGCTAGATAGTGAGCAGTTCTTC.

The rearrangement links TRBV19 to TRBJ2-1; D unclear. This CDR3 has 15 residues. The V and J ends lost 0 bases and 2 bases respectively, with 8 bases between them. Germline CDR1 LNHDA, CDR2 SQIVND (reference sequence). The CDR3 protein is CASSIEGRPYNEQFF. For the CDR3, the DNA is TGTGCCAGTAGTATAGAGGGCCGCCCCTACAATGAGCAGTTCTTC.

Only a few counts were recorded for this clone. The chain couples TRBV4-1 to TRBJ2-1, with 8 positions matching TRBD1. The length of the CDR3 is 18 residues. After removal of 3 bases from V and 6 bases from J, the junction contained 16 bases not matched to a gene. Looked up from germline, CDR1 is MGHRA and CDR2 is YSYEKL. The CDR3 region is CASSQEAGAGGAINEQFF. CDR3 nucleotide sequence: TGCGCCAGCAGCCAGGAAGCCGGTGCAGGGGGCGCAATCAATGAGCAGTTCTTC.

The CDR3 bases are TGCGCCAGCAGCCCAGAGCGGGAGAAGCAGTACTTC. Protein: CASSPEREKQYF. This sequence joins TRBV5-1 and TRBJ2-7, with 8 bases matching TRBD2. V gave up 4 bases and J gave up 8 bases; unmatched junction bases: 5. From germline, CDR1 is SGHRS and CDR2 YFSETQ. The length of the CDR3 is 12 residues.

CDR3 protein: CASSQDGGQGVIGYTF. The CDR3 DNA reads as TGCGCCAGCAGCCAAGATGGGGGACAGGGGGTAATCGGCTACACCTTC. The V call is TRBV4-1, the J call TRBJ1-2; 11 bases are shared with TRBD1. Trimming removed 0 bases from V and 8 bases from J; junction bases left unmatched: 8. CDR1 and CDR2 (germline): MGHRA, YSYEKL. The CDR3 is made up of 16 amino acids.

As concerns this clone: The sample carries other DNA sequences with the same CDR3. The chain links TRBV7-9 to TRBJ2-7; D perhaps matches TRBD2 (5 bases). In germline, CDR1 is SEHNR, CDR2 FQNEAQ (reference sequence). This CDR3 comprises 13 residues. V dropped 0 bases and J dropped 7 bases, with 10 bases sitting between them. CDR3 sequence: CASSLAEGTEQYF. CDR3 bases: TGTGCCAGCAGCTTAGCCGAGGGCACAGAGCAGTACTTC.

This clone has only a few counts. The rearrangement uses TRBV11-2 and TRBJ2-5, with 8 positions matching TRBD2. This CDR3 is 15 amino acids long. Unmatched junction bases numbered 6, after V lost 1 base and J lost 5 bases. CDR1 and CDR2 (germline): SGHAT, FQNNGV. DNA of the CDR3: TGTGCCAGCAGCTTAGGTCCAGCGGGAGAGGAGACCCAGTACTTC. Translation: CASSLGPAGEETQYF.

The chain employs TRBV29-1 and TRBJ2-2, with D perhaps matching TRBD2 (5 bases). The length of the CDR3 is 14 residues. V was cut by 7 bases and J by 4 bases, with 16 bases left in between. Germline loops: CDR1 SQVTM, CDR2 ANQGSEA. CDR3 region: CSARWETGTGELFF. Here the CDR3 DNA reads TGCAGCGCCCGATGGGAGACCGGCACCGGGGAGCTGTTTTTT.

The chain employs TRBV4-1 and TRBJ2-7, with 8 bases lining up with TRBD2. From germline, CDR1 is MGHRA and CDR2 YSYEKL. CDR3 size: 20 residues. The V gene end was trimmed by 1 base and the J gene end by 4 bases; junction bases not matched to a gene: 21. DNA for the CDR3: TGCGCCAGCAGCCAAGGGAGACGGGGGGGGCATCGCGAGGCGATGTACGAGCAGTACTTC. As protein: CASSQGRRGGHREAMYEQYF.